A single sample is the source of the 26 T cell receptor beta chains below, sequenced in a study of blood T cell repertoires in COVID-19. Repertoires were generated with immunoSEQ multiplex PCR, while TCRdb's copy carries only in-frame clones and drops some. The sample lists some 220,000 clones; roughly 85% were seen once. Sample: peripheral blood. All receptors derive from a man in his forties or fifties with COVID-19, enrolled during active disease.

The chain's CDR3 is CASSYPDSHLGAPLHF. The CDR3 coding sequence is TGTGCCAGCAGTTACCCGGACAGCCACCTCGGGGCACCCCTCCACTTT. This sequence joins TRBV6-6 and TRBJ1-6, with D possibly being TRBD1 (6 bases). This CDR3 is built from 16 residues. V shed 2 bases and J shed 11 bases, with 19 bases lying between them. Germline loops: CDR1 MNHNY, CDR2 SVGAGI (reference sequence).

The rearrangement uses TRBV9 and TRBJ1-1; no clear D. CDR1 is SGDLS, CDR2 YYNGEE, per germline. The CDR3 sequence is 14 residues long. V shed 0 bases and J shed 0 bases, with 6 bases lying between them. The DNA of the CDR3 is TGTGCCAGCAGCGTAGGACAAATGAACACTGAAGCTTTCTTT. Translation: CASSVGQMNTEAFF.

This clone was found once. This chain uses TRBV4-1 with TRBJ2-1; D is perhaps TRBD2 (6 bases). V lost 2 bases and J lost 9, with 20 bases in between. CDR1 and CDR2 (germline): MGHRA, YSYEKL. The CDR3 has 16 residues. The CDR3 nucleotides read TGCGCCAGCAGCCAACTTCCTACTTCCCCGCGGGGTGAGCAGTTCTTC. Its protein is CASSQLPTSPRGEQFF.

The chain carries TRBV21-1 and TRBJ2-3; the table assigns TRBD1, which was not confirmed against the DNA. TRBV21-1 is tagged as a pseudogene. The CDR3 is made up of 16 amino acids. The CDR3 DNA reads TGTGCCAGCAGCCACCGCAGGGACAGGGGGGCAGATACGCAGTATTTT. As protein: CASSHRRDRGADTQYF.

This clone was found once. The chain has TRBV4-3 and TRBJ2-1, with 9 nucleotides matching TRBD2. From germline, CDR1 is LGHNA and CDR2 YSLEER. V dropped 4 bases and J dropped 7; count of bases not matched to a gene: 8. This CDR3 contains 15 residues. CDR3 DNA sequence: TGCGCCAGCAGCCCTGCTGGCGGGGGGGTGAATGAGCAGTTCTTC. This codes for CASSPAGGGVNEQFF.

This clone was counted a single time. The chain couples TRBV6-6 to TRBJ2-7, with TRBD1 matching 8 bases. The CDR3 is 14 amino acids. V dropped 4 bases and J dropped 2; count of bases not matched to a gene: 4. Germline loops: CDR1 MNHNY, CDR2 SVGAGI (reference sequence). The CDR3: CASSSGTGPYEQYF. For the CDR3, the DNA is TGTGCCAGCAGTTCCGGGACAGGACCCTACGAGCAGTACTTC.

The V and J genes are TRBV10-3 and TRBJ1-1; TRBD1 might be the D (5 bases). CDR1 ENHRY and CDR2 SYGVKD come from the germline V gene. Deletions cut 10 bases from V and 1 base from J, with 13 bases between. This CDR3 is built from 13 residues. CDR3 in amino acids: CATGQAQNTEAFF. The CDR3 DNA reads as TGTGCCACCGGACAAGCCCAGAACACTGAAGCTTTCTTT.

The chain joins TRBV10-3 to TRBJ2-3; D is ambiguous. The V end was cut by 0 bases, the J end by 4 bases, with 11 bases between. The CDR3 consists of 15 residues. Germline V gene sequence: CDR1 ENHRY, CDR2 SYGVKD. In DNA form, the CDR3 reads TGTGCCATCAGTGAGTCGATTAGGAGTGCAGATACGCAGTATTTT. It is translated as CAISESIRSADTQYF.

The chain carries TRBV28 and TRBJ1-2, with TRBD1 matching over 7 bases. Germline V lookup: CDR1 MDHEN, CDR2 SYDVKM. The V and J ends lost 7 bases and 7 bases, in that order; junction bases with no gene match: 15. The CDR3 consists of 15 residues. CDR3 loop: CASTRVGRQGVGYTF. For the CDR3, the DNA is TGTGCCAGCACTCGAGTTGGGCGGCAGGGGGTTGGCTACACCTTC.

This clone occurred once. The chain links TRBV6-6 to TRBJ2-1, with D possibly TRBD1 on 5 matching bases. Germline values: CDR1 MNHNY, CDR2 SVGAGI (reference sequence). Between the trimmed V and J ends, which lost 1 base and 10 bases, there was a span of 11 bases. The CDR3 is made up of 13 amino acids. CDR3 in amino acids: CASSYLSQGEQFF. The CDR3 region has the DNA TGTGCCAGCAGTTACTTAAGCCAGGGCGAGCAGTTCTTC.

The genes are TRBV5-1 and TRBJ2-3; the D gene is possibly TRBD2 (6 bases). The CDR3 has 15 residues. Germline V gene data show CDR1 as SGHRS and CDR2 as YFSETQ. V lost 2 bases and J lost 2, with 12 bases in between. CDR3 loop: CASSFGGPYTDTQYF. DNA for the CDR3: TGCGCCAGCAGCTTCGGAGGGCCCTACACAGATACGCAGTATTTT.

The V call is TRBV6-1, the J call TRBJ1-5; no definite D call. Germline V gene lookup returns CDR1 MNHNS and CDR2 SASEGT. This CDR3 is built from 13 residues. The CDR3 region has the DNA TGTGCAACTCAAGGAAGCTCGCGGCAGCCCCAGCATTTT. Encoded protein: CATQGSSRQPQHF.

A remark on this clone: One junction end does not reproduce the germline sequence, and a read error may be involved. The chain uses TRBV7-7 and TRBJ2-1, with 14 bases aligning to TRBD2. CDR1 SSHAT and CDR2 FNYEAQ come from the germline V gene (reference sequence). The CDR3 is 15 amino acids. CDR3 protein: CASSSGLAGVNEQFF. The CDR3 coding sequence is TGTGCTAGCAGCTCGGGACTAGCGGGGGTCAATGAGCAGTTCTTC.

The gene calls are TRBV19 and TRBJ2-1; D is possibly TRBD2 (7 bases). This CDR3 region has 15 residues. CDR1 and CDR2 from the germline V gene are LNHDA and SQIVND (reference sequence). Trimming shortened V by 5 bases and J by 4 bases, and 15 bases separated the two germline ends. The CDR3 here is CASSEEGGEYNEQFF. CDR3 in DNA: TGTGCCAGTAGTGAAGAGGGGGGGGAGTACAATGAGCAGTTCTTC.

This clone was detected once. This chain joins TRBV11-2 and TRBJ1-1; 12 nucleotides align to TRBD1. There are 17 residues in the CDR3. The germline gives CDR1 SGHAT, CDR2 FQNNGV. V lost 2 bases to trimming and J lost 0 bases; unmatched junction nucleotides: 4. For the CDR3, the DNA is TGTGCCAGCAGCTTACCGGGACAGGGGGCCTTGAACACTGAAGCTTTCTTT. It yields the protein CASSLPGQGALNTEAFF. Full variable domain (outside the CDR3, taken from reference TRBV11-2 and TRBJ1-1): EAGVAQSPRYKIIEKRQSVAFWCNPISGHATLYWYQQILGQGPKLLIQFQNNGVVDDSQLPKDRFSAERLKGVDSTLKIQPAKLEDSAVYLCASSLPGQGALNTEAFFGQGTRLTVV.

The chain has TRBV28 and TRBJ1-1; 7 bases agree with TRBD1. The CDR3 sequence is 13 residues long. The J segment lost 4 bases and the V segment lost 6 bases, leaving 5 bases of the junction unmatched. The germline CDR1 and CDR2 sequences are MDHEN and SYDVKM. CDR3 amino acids: CASREGARTEAFF. The CDR3 nucleotides read TGTGCCAGCAGAGAGGGGGCGCGCACTGAAGCTTTCTTT.

This clone was found once. The CDR3 is CATSDPTAGQGRAEQFF. The CDR3 coding sequence is TGTGCCACCAGTGATCCGACCGCCGGACAGGGCCGGGCTGAGCAGTTCTTC. This rearrangement joins TRBV24-1 to TRBJ2-1; 8 nucleotides align to TRBD1. The length of the CDR3 is 17 residues. V was pared by 3 bases and J by 9 bases, with 15 bases of the junction left unmatched. Germline V gives CDR1 KGHDR, CDR2 SFDVKD.

V gene TRBV2 combines with J gene TRBJ1-2; 8 bases line up with TRBD1. Trimming took 2 bases from V and 3 from J; bases not matched to a gene: 5. Germline CDR1 SNHLY, CDR2 FYNNEI. The CDR3 extends over 15 amino acids. The CDR3, as DNA: TGTGCCAGCAGTGAATCGGGACAGGTCGACTATGGCTACACCTTC. Amino acids: CASSESGQVDYGYTF. Full variable domain (missing parts from reference TRBV2 and TRBJ1-2): EPEVTQTPSHQVTQMGQEVILRCVPISNHLYFYWYRQILGQKVEFLVSFYNNEISEKSEIFDDQFSVERPDGSNFTLKIRSTKLEDSAMYFCASSESGQVDYGYTFGSGTRLTVV.

The chain links TRBV5-1 to TRBJ2-2; 7 nucleotides match TRBD2. J lost 3 bases, V lost 1 base, and 12 bases had no gene match. The germline gives CDR1 SGHRS, CDR2 YFSETQ. The CDR3 has 18 amino acids. The CDR3 here is CASSLYPEAGKDTGELFF. The CDR3 coding sequence is TGCGCCAGCAGCTTGTACCCCGAAGCGGGGAAAGACACCGGGGAGCTGTTTTTT.

This chain links TRBV11-1 with TRBJ1-1; 8 nucleotides align to TRBD1. The ends lost 5 bases at V and 1 base at J; junction bases unmatched: 6. The CDR3 contains 15 residues. Germline CDR1 and CDR2: SGHAT and FQDESV (reference sequence). The CDR3 loop reads CASSHRTGRNTEAFF. As DNA, the CDR3 is TGTGCCAGCAGCCACCGGACAGGGAGGAACACTGAAGCTTTCTTT.

The chain joins TRBV18 to TRBJ2-3; the D gene is possibly TRBD1 (6 bases). V dropped 8 bases and J dropped 2 bases, with 17 bases sitting between them. This CDR3 is built from 15 residues. Germline CDR1 reads KGHSH; CDR2 reads LQKENI. CDR3 DNA sequence: TGTGCCAGCACCTGGGACACCCCTCTCACAGATACGCAGTATTTT. Protein sequence: CASTWDTPLTDTQYF.

This clone was found once. CDR3 nucleotide sequence: TGTGCCAGTAGTATAGCCTCCAGGGATGAAAAACTGTTTTTT. Encoded protein: CASSIASRDEKLFF. This chain connects TRBV19 to TRBJ1-4, with a possible D match to TRBD1 (5 bases). This CDR3 is built from 14 residues. Germline values: CDR1 LNHDA, CDR2 SQIVND (reference sequence). V was cut by 1 base and J by 6 bases, with 9 bases left in between.

As DNA, the CDR3 is TGTGCCAGCAGTGAAGTTGGGGGGGGTTACGAGCAGTACTTC. Translation: CASSEVGGGYEQYF. The gene calls are TRBV6-1 and TRBJ2-7; the match to TRBD2 covers 7 bases. Looked up from germline, CDR1 is MNHNS and CDR2 is SASEGT. The ends lost 1 base at V and 4 bases at J; junction bases unmatched: 4. There are 14 residues in the CDR3.

The rearrangement uses TRBV27 and TRBJ2-5, with 7 bases identical to TRBD2. V trimming: 5 bases; J trimming: 7 bases; junction bases outside the gene matches: 7. CDR1 is MNHEY and CDR2 is SMNVEV in the germline V gene (reference sequence). The CDR3 contains 13 residues. This chain's CDR3 is CASSPPGGGTQYF. Here the CDR3 DNA reads TGTGCCAGCAGTCCCCCGGGGGGAGGGACCCAGTACTTC.

The CDR3 region is CASSSGTYNEQFF. CDR3 nucleotides: TGTGCCAGCAGCTCGGGAACTTACAATGAGCAGTTCTTC. The chain has TRBV11-1 and TRBJ2-1; possible D gene TRBD2, 5 bases. The germline V gene has CDR1 SGHAT and CDR2 FQDESV (reference sequence). V was pared by 4 bases and J by 4 bases, with 8 bases between. The length of the CDR3 is 13 residues.

This clone has a single count. V is TRBV7-8 and J is TRBJ2-7; 7 nucleotides line up with TRBD2. The junction had 10 bases not matched to a gene; V was cut back by 1 base and J by 4 bases. This CDR3 contains 16 residues. In germline, CDR1 is SGHVS, CDR2 FQNEAQ. CDR3 coding DNA: TGTGCCAGCAGCTTAGTTCCGGGGGGACCGGCGTACGAGCAGTACTTC. This translates into CASSLVPGGPAYEQYF.